This T cell receptor (beta chain) derives from a study of long-term antiretroviral therapy in people with HIV. The authors ran the immunoSEQ assay, v3.0, at survey level. Method: immunoSEQ multiplex PCR; TCRdb's copy keeps in-frame clones and lacks some. Of tens of thousands of clones listed, around 80% are singletons. The CDR3 is 14 amino acids. In germline, CDR1 is GTSNPN, CDR2 SVGIG (reference sequence). Trimming removed 3 bases from V and 0 bases from J, with 9 bases in between. The clonotype comes from a man aged 18 to 29 with HIV. The V and J genes are TRBV30 and TRBJ1-5; TRBD1 might be the D (5 bases). Sequenced material: unsorted PBMCs, taken 1.5 years before starting antiretroviral therapy. The CDR3 coding sequence is TGTGCCTGGAGAGGGGTAAATAGCAATCAGCCCCAGCATTTT. It codes for CAWRGVNSNQPQHF.